A selection of T cell receptor beta chains follows, all from one sample in a study of PD-1 blockade in classical Hodgkin lymphoma. TCRdb's table, derived via immunoSEQ multiplex PCR, lists solely in-frame clones and lacks some. This sample yields about 29,000 clones, of which 70% to 90% are seen a single time; about 7% belongs to the top ten. The sample consisted of CD8+ T cells from blood, taken at baseline. These receptors originate from a human donor with classical Hodgkin lymphoma. The CDR3 runs from the conserved cysteine through the conserved F or W. A D gene is named only where the DNA matches it firmly. For some rows the clone size is stated as once, few or many, or as a class when expanded; others skip it.

V: TRBV19
D: -
J: TRBJ2-7
size: -
DNA: TGTGCCAGTAGTATAGATGTTGTGGGGGCCGGCTACGAGCAGTACTTC
CDR3: CASSIDVVGAGYEQYF

V: TRBV7-9
D: -
J: TRBJ2-7
size: -
DNA: TGTGCCAGCAGCTTATCGGTGGGGCCAGCGGGTTACGAGCAGTACTTC
CDR3: CASSLSVGPAGYEQYF

V: TRBV9
D: TRBD2
J: TRBJ2-7
size: -
DNA: TGTGCCAGCAGCCTAGCGGGAGGCTACGAGCAGTACTTC
CDR3: CASSLAGGYEQYF

V: TRBV5-6
D: -
J: TRBJ1-1
size: -
DNA: TGTGCCAGCAGCTCGGACACGAGGGACACTGAAGCTTTCTTT
CDR3: CASSSDTRDTEAFF

V: TRBV19
D: -
J: TRBJ1-2
size: -
DNA: TGTGCCAGTAGTATCGTGATGGGGTTCTATGGCTACACCTTC
CDR3: CASSIVMGFYGYTF

V: TRBV27
D: -
J: TRBJ1-4
size: -
DNA: TGTGCCAGCAGCCGGGGGGAAAAACTGTTTTTT
CDR3: CASSRGEKLFF

V: TRBV11-2
D: -
J: TRBJ2-7
size: once
DNA: TGTGCCAGCAGCTTAGCAATCCTAGCGAACTACGAGCAGTACTTC
CDR3: CASSLAILANYEQYF

V: TRBV27
D: TRBD2
J: TRBJ2-1
size: -
DNA: TGTGCCAGCAGTTTATCGGGTAGCGGGGCCTACAATGAGCAGTTCTTC
CDR3: CASSLSGSGAYNEQFF

V: TRBV4-1
D: -
J: TRBJ2-1
size: -
DNA: TGCGCCAGCAGCCTAGGGGATGAGCAGTTCTTC
CDR3: CASSLGDEQFF

V: TRBV28
D: -
J: TRBJ2-1
size: -
DNA: TGTGCCAGCAGCCCTTGGTTACGCAATGAGCAGTTCTTC
CDR3: CASSPWLRNEQFF

V: TRBV6-5
D: -
J: TRBJ1-1
size: -
DNA: TGTGCCAGCAGTTACATCAGGGGACGAGAAGCTTTCTTT
CDR3: CASSYIRGREAFF

V: TRBV6-5
D: -
J: TRBJ1-2
size: -
DNA: TGTGCCAGCACCTCCGGGACGGGCTATGGCTACACCTTC
CDR3: CASTSGTGYGYTF

V: TRBV9
D: TRBD2
J: TRBJ2-1
size: -
DNA: TGTGCCAGCAGCGCCTCTAGCGGGAGGGCCTTCAATGAGCAGTTCTTC
CDR3: CASSASSGRAFNEQFF

V: TRBV30
D: -
J: TRBJ2-7
size: -
DNA: TGTGCCGGCTACAGGGTTTCGAACACCCCCTACGAGCAGTACTTC
CDR3: CAGYRVSNTPYEQYF

V: TRBV6-5
D: TRBD1
J: TRBJ2-5
size: -
DNA: TGTGCCAGCGCGACAGGGGGCATATGGGAGACCCAGTACTTC
CDR3: CASATGGIWETQYF

V: TRBV2
D: TRBD2
J: TRBJ2-7
size: -
DNA: TGTGCCAGCAGTGCAGGACTAGGATCCTACGAGCAGTACTTC
CDR3: CASSAGLGSYEQYF

V: TRBV27
D: TRBD1
J: TRBJ1-4
size: -
DNA: TGTGCCAGCAGTATCGACGACAGGGAGAAAGACCAAAAACTGTTTTTT
CDR3: CASSIDDREKDQKLFF

V: TRBV7-9
D: -
J: TRBJ2-5
size: -
DNA: TGTGCCAGCGACAATAGCGCGGAGACCCAGTACTTC
CDR3: CASDNSAETQYF

V: TRBV27
D: -
J: TRBJ2-2
size: -
DNA: TGTGCCAGCAGTTCCCCCACAGGGCGGCGCACCGGGGAGCTGTTTTTT
CDR3: CASSSPTGRRTGELFF

V: TRBV15
D: TRBD1
J: TRBJ1-2
size: -
DNA: TGTGCCACCAAGGGGACAGATGCTAACTATGGCTACACCTTC
CDR3: CATKGTDANYGYTF

V: TRBV11-1
D: -
J: TRBJ2-7
size: -
DNA: TGTGCCAGCACTCCCTGGGGGTCCTACGAGCAGTACTTC
CDR3: CASTPWGSYEQYF

V: TRBV7-6
D: TRBD2
J: TRBJ2-7
size: few
DNA: TGTGCCAGCAGCGAGACTAGCGGGACGGGCTCCTACGAGCAGTACTTC
CDR3: CASSETSGTGSYEQYF

V: TRBV2
D: -
J: TRBJ1-1
size: -
DNA: TGTGCCAGCAGGGGTCGGGCTGAAGCTTTCTTT
CDR3: CASRGRAEAFF

V: TRBV6-1
D: -
J: TRBJ1-5
size: -
DNA: TGTGCCAGCAGTGAAGCAGGGCATAGCAATCAGCCCCAGCATTTT
CDR3: CASSEAGHSNQPQHF

V: TRBV6-5
D: -
J: TRBJ1-2
size: -
DNA: TGTGCCAGCAGGCCCCACGGGGGCTTCAATGGCTACACCTTC
CDR3: CASRPHGGFNGYTF

V: TRBV7-9
D: -
J: TRBJ1-5
size: few
DNA: TGTGCCAGCAGCTTAGGGGGGATCAATCAGCCCCAGCATTTT
CDR3: CASSLGGINQPQHF

V: TRBV6-1
D: -
J: TRBJ1-4
size: -
DNA: TGTGCCAGCAGATTGATCTCAACTAATGAAAAACTGTTTTTT
CDR3: CASRLISTNEKLFF

V: TRBV19
D: -
J: TRBJ2-7
size: -
DNA: TGTGCCAGTAGTATCCCACGACAGGTGGGGACCTACGAGCAGTACTTC
CDR3: CASSIPRQVGTYEQYF

V: TRBV7-9
D: TRBD1
J: TRBJ2-6
size: -
DNA: TGTACCACAGGGGCTCCCCTTGGGGCCAACGTCCTGACTTTC
CDR3: CTTGAPLGANVLTF

V: TRBV27
D: TRBD1
J: TRBJ1-2
size: few
DNA: TGTGCCAGCAGTTTGGGGACAGGGATGGTAGTAACCTTC
CDR3: CASSLGTGMVVTF

V: TRBV10-3
D: -
J: TRBJ2-7
size: -
DNA: TGTGCCATCGGCCTCAACTACGAGCAGTACTTC
CDR3: CAIGLNYEQYF

V: TRBV27
D: -
J: TRBJ2-5
size: -
DNA: TGTGCCAGCAGTTTTCAAGAGACCCAGTACTTC
CDR3: CASSFQETQYF

V: TRBV2
D: TRBD2
J: TRBJ2-1
size: once
DNA: TGTGCCTTAAGGGTGACTAGCGGGAGTGTTCTCTGGGATGAGCAGTTCTTC
CDR3: CALRVTSGSVLWDEQFF

V: TRBV28
D: -
J: TRBJ1-4
size: -
DNA: TGTGCCAGCAAATTGGGGTCCCACTCGCCACCAACTAATGAAAAACTGTTTTTT
CDR3: CASKLGSHSPPTNEKLFF

V: TRBV15
D: TRBD2
J: TRBJ2-5
size: once
DNA: TGTGCCACCAGCAGAGATGCGGGAGGAGGAGAGACCCAGTACTTC
CDR3: CATSRDAGGGETQYF

V: TRBV9
D: TRBD1
J: TRBJ2-1
size: -
DNA: TGTGCCAGCGCGACAGGGAAGTACAATGAGCAGTTCTTC
CDR3: CASATGKYNEQFF

V: TRBV7-6
D: TRBD2
J: TRBJ2-7
size: -
DNA: TGTGCCAGCAGCTCACGATTAGCGGGAGGGGGTAGGACCCACGGGGAGCAGTACTTC
CDR3: CASSSRLAGGGRTHGEQYF

V: TRBV7-6
D: TRBD2
J: TRBJ2-7
size: once
DNA: TGTGCCAGCAGCTTAGGGCCAACTAGCGGGAGGGTTGACGAGCAGTACTTC
CDR3: CASSLGPTSGRVDEQYF

V: TRBV4-1
D: -
J: TRBJ2-7
size: -
DNA: TGCGCCAGCAGCCAAGCGGCTGTGGGAGATTTTGGGGGGCAGTACTTC
CDR3: CASSQAAVGDFGGQYF

V: TRBV27
D: -
J: TRBJ2-2
size: once
DNA: TGTGCCAGCAGTTTAACCAGGGACGGGGAGCTGTTTTTT
CDR3: CASSLTRDGELFF

V: TRBV21-1
D: -
J: TRBJ2-2
size: -
DNA: TGTGCCAGCAGCTACCCCTTGACAGGGAACACCGGGGAGCTGTTTTTT
CDR3: CASSYPLTGNTGELFF

V: TRBV19
D: TRBD2
J: TRBJ2-1
size: -
DNA: TGTGCCAGTAGGAATAGCGGGAGTCAACCCTACAATGAGCAGTTCTTC
CDR3: CASRNSGSQPYNEQFF

V: TRBV6-5
D: -
J: TRBJ2-7
size: -
DNA: TGTGCCAGCAGTCCCTCCGGGACTGGCTACGAGCAGTACTTC
CDR3: CASSPSGTGYEQYF

V: TRBV9
D: -
J: TRBJ1-5
size: -
DNA: TGTGCCAGCAGCGTAGGAGCTGAGGGTGGCTGGCAGCCCCAGCATTTT
CDR3: CASSVGAEGGWQPQHF

V: TRBV6-1
D: -
J: TRBJ1-4
size: -
DNA: TGTGCCAGCAGTGACCTAGATGCAACTAATGAAAAACTGTTTTTT
CDR3: CASSDLDATNEKLFF

V: TRBV10-3
D: -
J: TRBJ1-1
size: few
DNA: TGTGCCATCAGGGGCACTGAAGCTTTCTTT
CDR3: CAIRGTEAFF

V: TRBV11-2
D: -
J: TRBJ2-1
size: -
DNA: TGTGCCAGCAGAGACGAGGTGGATGAGCAGTTCTTC
CDR3: CASRDEVDEQFF

V: TRBV27
D: -
J: TRBJ1-1
size: -
DNA: TGTGCCAGCAGTTTATCCCAACTGAACACTGAAGCTTTCTTT
CDR3: CASSLSQLNTEAFF

V: TRBV27
D: TRBD1
J: TRBJ2-7
size: -
DNA: TGTGCCAGCAGTGGATCTCAGACAGGGAGAGGCGAGCAGTACTTC
CDR3: CASSGSQTGRGEQYF

V: TRBV9
D: -
J: TRBJ2-3
size: -
DNA: TGTGCCAGCAGCGTAGTAAGTACAGATACGCAGTATTTT
CDR3: CASSVVSTDTQYF

V: TRBV5-1
D: -
J: TRBJ2-4
size: -
DNA: TGCGCCAGCAGCTTGGACCGGGACCCACCGAAAAACATTCAGTACTTC
CDR3: CASSLDRDPPKNIQYF

V: TRBV7-9
D: -
J: TRBJ1-2
size: -
DNA: TGTGCCAGCAGCTTACCCCCCCGGAAAAGGCCCTATGGCTACACCTTC
CDR3: CASSLPPRKRPYGYTF

V: TRBV9
D: -
J: TRBJ1-2
size: -
DNA: TGTGCCAGCAGCGCAGGGGTCTATGGCTACACCTTC
CDR3: CASSAGVYGYTF

V: TRBV7-9
D: -
J: TRBJ2-5
size: -
DNA: TGTGCCAGCAGCTTAGATCTAGAGACCCAGTACTTC
CDR3: CASSLDLETQYF

V: TRBV27
D: -
J: TRBJ2-7
size: -
DNA: TGTGCCAGCAGCGACTTCTACGAGCAGTACTTC
CDR3: CASSDFYEQYF

V: TRBV7-9
D: TRBD2
J: TRBJ2-1
size: -
DNA: TGTGCCAGCAGCTCTGTGACTAGCGGGTTAGCCAATGAGCAGTTCTTC
CDR3: CASSSVTSGLANEQFF

V: TRBV27
D: -
J: TRBJ2-7
size: -
DNA: TGTGCCAGCAGTCAGTGGGACGGCAGCTCCTACGAGCAGTACTTC
CDR3: CASSQWDGSSYEQYF

V: TRBV7-2
D: -
J: TRBJ2-7
size: -
DNA: TGTGCCAGCAGCTTAGTTGACCGCGCCTACGAGCAGTACTTC
CDR3: CASSLVDRAYEQYF

V: TRBV6-5
D: TRBD1
J: TRBJ2-7
size: -
DNA: TGTGCCAGCAGCGGGACAGGCTACGAGCAGTACTTC
CDR3: CASSGTGYEQYF